The rows below give T cell receptor beta chains drawn from one sample of a study of T cells in Graves' hyperthyroidism and ophthalmopathy. TCRdb passed the multiplex PCR reads through MiXCR, listing each CDR3 protein once. Of 400,000 to 600,000 distinct CDR3 sequences in the sample, about 15% were seen once. Sequenced: blood. The origin of the receptors is a woman aged 30 to 39 with Graves' ophthalmopathy. CDR3s include the opening cysteine and the closing phenylalanine or tryptophan. D genes are given only for firm matches. Some rows mark clone size as missing; the rest say once, few, many or name a class of expanded clone.

J gene	V gene	D gene	clone size	CDR3 DNA	CDR3 protein
TRBJ2-3	TRBV12-3/TRBV12-4	TRBD2	.	TGTGCCAGCAGTTACTCCCGGACTAGCGGGAGTCGGGGCGATACGCAGTATTTT	CASSYSRTSGSRGDTQYF
TRBJ1-1	TRBV28	.	many	TGTGCCAGCAGTTACCAGGGTCTGAACACTGAAGCTTTCTTT	CASSYQGLNTEAFF
TRBJ2-3	TRBV10-2	.	.	TGCGCCAGCAGTGGTCCGGCTAGCGGCACAGATACGCAGTATTTT	CASSGPASGTDTQYF
TRBJ2-7	TRBV18	.	few	TGTGCCAGCTCCCAACCTTCGGCCTGGGACGAGCAGTACTTC	CASSQPSAWDEQYF
TRBJ2-7	TRBV28	TRBD2	.	TGTGCCAGCAGTGGCACCGGGAGGACATCCTACGAGCAGTACTTC	CASSGTGRTSYEQYF
TRBJ2-1	TRBV4-1	.	few	TGCGCCAGCAGCCAAGATCTCCCCGAAGAGCAGTTCTTC	CASSQDLPEEQFF
TRBJ2-2	TRBV6-5	.	few	TGTGCCAGCAGTTTCAGCACACCGGGACCCACCGGGGAGCTGTTTTTT	CASSFSTPGPTGELFF
TRBJ2-1	TRBV4-2	.	few	TGTGCCAGCAGCCAAGTAAGGGACTCTAGCTCCTACAATGAGCAGTTCTTC	CASSQVRDSSSYNEQFF
TRBJ1-1	TRBV3-1	.	many	TGTGCCAGCAGCCAAGATACTCTGGTGGGGAACACTGAAGCTTTCTTT	CASSQDTLVGNTEAFF
TRBJ1-1	TRBV6-6	.	few	TGTGCCAGCAGTTACAACAGGAATATGAACACTGAAGCTTTCTTT	CASSYNRNMNTEAFF
TRBJ2-4	TRBV27	TRBD2	few	TGTGCCAGCAGCCCCAAGGGTAGCGGGAGATACATTCAGTACTTC	CASSPKGSGRYIQYF
TRBJ1-4	TRBV14	.	.	TGTGCCAGCAGCGTCACCGCCACTGAAAAACTGTTTTTT	CASSVTATEKLFF
TRBJ2-7	TRBV9	.	.	TGTGCCAGCAGCGTAGCGGCAGGGGAGGGTCGGGAGCAGTACTTC	CASSVAAGEGREQYF
TRBJ2-2	TRBV20-1	.	many	TGCAGTGCCCCCGACGGTACAGCCCACACCGGGGAGCTGTTTTTT	CSAPDGTAHTGELFF
TRBJ1-2	TRBV29-1	.	once	TGCAGCGCCGATAGTGATGAGGGGGAGGCGCTTGGCTACACCTTC	CSADSDEGEALGYTF
TRBJ2-1	TRBV19	.	.	TGTGCCAGTAGTATTGACCACACGGAGCAGTTCTTC	CASSIDHTEQFF
TRBJ2-2	TRBV4-1	.	.	TGCGCCAGCAGCCAAGGTACGACCTTCACCGGGGAGCTGTTTTTT	CASSQGTTFTGELFF
TRBJ2-7	TRBV7-2	.	many	TGTGCCAGCAGCTTAGGCCAGGGTAACGAGCAGTACTTC	CASSLGQGNEQYF
TRBJ2-7	TRBV28	.	once	TGTGCCAGCAGAGGAGGCCCGAGCTCCTACGGGCAGTACTTC	CASRGGPSSYGQYF
TRBJ2-2	TRBV9	.	.	TGTGCCAGTGCCCTTCGGGACACCGGGGAGCTGTTTTTT	CASALRDTGELFF
TRBJ2-7	TRBV28	.	.	TGTGCCAGCACGACAGTCAACTCCTACGAGCAGTACTTC	CASTTVNSYEQYF
TRBJ2-1	TRBV18	TRBD1	many	TGTGCCAGCTCGAGCGGGACAGGGGATGAGCAGTTCTTC	CASSSGTGDEQFF
TRBJ2-3	TRBV28	TRBD1	few	TGTGCCAGCAGTTTTGAACTCGGCAGGGGGCTAGATACGCAGTATTTT	CASSFELGRGLDTQYF
TRBJ2-1	TRBV9	TRBD2	.	TGTGCCAGCAGCGGCTGGCCGACTATAGCGGGAGGGCCGGATGAGCAGTTCTTC	CASSGWPTIAGGPDEQFF
TRBJ2-1	TRBV7-9	TRBD1	.	TGTGCCAGCAGCCAAGGAGACAGGGGGCCCTACAATGAGCAGTTCTTC	CASSQGDRGPYNEQFF
TRBJ2-2	TRBV7-3	.	.	TGTGCCAGCAGCTTAAATAAGTATACCAACACCGGGGAGCTGTTTTTT	CASSLNKYTNTGELFF
TRBJ1-1	TRBV7-2	.	many	TGTGCCAGCAGCTTATTTCAGCGGACTGAAGCTTTCTTT	CASSLFQRTEAFF
TRBJ2-7	TRBV3-1	TRBD1	many	TGTGCCAGCAGCCGACAGGGGCGAAGCTCCTACGAGCAGTACTTC	CASSRQGRSSYEQYF
TRBJ2-7	TRBV20-1	.	many	TGCAGTGCTAGAGTACCAGACTACGAGCAGTACTTC	CSARVPDYEQYF
TRBJ2-3	TRBV5-4	TRBD1	.	TGTGCCAGCAGCTCCCGGGACAGGATAACAGATACGCAGTATTTT	CASSSRDRITDTQYF
TRBJ2-1	TRBV5-1	.	.	TGCGCCAGCAGCTTGGAAGGGCGTCCCTACAATGAGCAGTTCTTC	CASSLEGRPYNEQFF
TRBJ2-5	TRBV28	.	.	TGTGCCAGCAGGCTATCCAGGGTGACAGAGACCCAGTACTTC	CASRLSRVTETQYF
TRBJ2-1	TRBV9	.	few	TGTGCCAGCAGCGTAGGAGGGGGTACGAACAATGAGCAGTTCTTC	CASSVGGGTNNEQFF
TRBJ2-1	TRBV12-3/TRBV12-4	TRBD2	many	TGTGCCAGCAGTCCCTCTAGCGGACCTAATGAGCAGTTCTTC	CASSPSSGPNEQFF
TRBJ2-1	TRBV4-2	TRBD2	many	TGTGCCAGCAGCCAAGATATAGCGGGAGGGGGATCGGGCAATGAGCAGTTCTTC	CASSQDIAGGGSGNEQFF
TRBJ2-2	TRBV9	TRBD2	.	TGTGCCAGCAGCTTAATCAGCGGGAGGACCGGGGAGCTGTTTTTT	CASSLISGRTGELFF
TRBJ1-1	TRBV5-5	.	.	TGTGCCAGCAGCCTTCAGGTCTTGAACACTGAAGCTTTCTTT	CASSLQVLNTEAFF
TRBJ2-5	TRBV3-1	.	many	TGTGCCAGCAGCCAAGATCTGGTGGAGACCCAGTACTTC	CASSQDLVETQYF